The following is a T cell receptor (beta chain) sequence with its context. Its antigen is currently unknown. This record belongs to a study of cytomegalovirus exposure and HLA in healthy donors. Study-level points and caveats: A later analysis found that most CMV-associated TCR beta chains appeared HLA-restricted. As was reported, the classifier diagnosed cytomegalovirus status with high specificity and sensitivity. Association of a missense DCLRE1C variant with TCR beta V- and J-gene trimming was reported in a later analysis.

Although they were nominally healthy when sampled, donors likely had unrecorded immune exposures. This CDR3 region has 14 residues. Per the germline V gene, CDR1 is MGHRA and CDR2 is YSYEKL. V was clipped by 2 bases and J by 8 bases, with 13 bases between them. Both 60 Vbeta primers and 13 Jbeta primers went into the PCR. Repertoires were generated with immunoSEQ multiplex PCR, while TCRdb's copy carries only in-frame clones and drops some. The sample includes some 150,000 clones, roughly 79% of them seen just once. The source of this sequence is a male donor in good health and CMV-seronegative. The sequenced sample was PBMCs. The J gene is TRBJ1-5, the V gene TRBV4-1; tentative D call: TRBD1 (6 bases). CDR3 bases: TGCGCCAGCAGCCAACTACAGGGCGAGAAGCCCCAGCATTTT. This codes for CASSQLQGEKPQHF.